This passage covers 25 T cell receptor beta chains from one sample sequenced in a study of cytomegalovirus exposure and HLA in healthy donors. With 60 Vbeta and 13 Jbeta primers, the PCR was carried out. The protocol was immunoSEQ multiplex PCR, while the TCRdb copy is restricted to in-frame clones and leaves out a portion. In the table there are roughly 77,000 clones, 67% of which are singletons. Sequencing was done on a sample of PBMCs. These receptors came from a woman in her 50s in good health and CMV-seropositive.

The chain uses TRBV2 and TRBJ1-2, with unresolved D. The length of the CDR3 is 12 residues. V gave up 6 bases and J gave up 2 bases, with 7 bases separating them. The germline gives CDR1 SNHLY, CDR2 FYNNEI. The CDR3 spells CASRGENYGYTF. The CDR3 DNA reads as TGTGCCAGCAGGGGCGAAAACTATGGCTACACCTTC.

This chain links TRBV11-1 with TRBJ2-7, with D possibly TRBD1 on 6 matching bases. Trimming left V 6 bases short and J 3 bases short, with 12 bases between. The germline CDR1 and CDR2 sequences are SGHAT and FQDESV (reference sequence). The CDR3 runs to 13 residues. The CDR3 loop reads CASSFDRSYEQYF. The CDR3, as DNA: TGTGCCAGCAGTTTTGACAGGAGCTACGAGCAGTACTTC.

The V and J genes are TRBV5-8 and TRBJ1-3; weak D call: TRBD1 (5 bases). Trimming removed 2 bases from V and 0 bases from J, with 9 bases in between. The CDR3 runs to 15 residues. Germline V gene data show CDR1 as SGHTS and CDR2 as YDEGEE. The CDR3 reads CASSLQAGSGNTIYF. For the CDR3, the DNA is TGTGCCAGCAGCTTACAGGCCGGCTCTGGAAACACCATATATTTT.

The J gene is TRBJ1-1, the V gene TRBV6-1, with D uncertain. Trimming took off 8 bases at V and 9 bases at J, with 10 bases between the two ends. The V gene's germline CDR1 is MNHNS and CDR2 SASEGT. This CDR3 spans 10 amino acids. The CDR3 bases are TGTGCCAGCTTTTACACCCAAGCTTTCTTT. It yields the protein CASFYTQAFF.

CDR3: CASGGPTGQPNTGELFF. CDR3 sequence (DNA): TGTGCCAGTGGGGGACCGACGGGACAACCGAACACCGGGGAGCTGTTTTTT. The chain joins TRBV19 to TRBJ2-2; tentative D call: TRBD1 (6 bases). The V gene lost 8 bases and the J gene lost 0 bases, with 19 bases spanning the gap. The CDR3 is made up of 17 amino acids. The V gene's germline CDR1 is LNHDA and CDR2 SQIVND (reference sequence).

The CDR3 DNA reads TGTGCCAGCAGCTTAGGCTATCAGTTAGCCAATGAGCAGTTCTTC. It specifies CASSLGYQLANEQFF. The genes are TRBV7-3 and TRBJ2-1; unclear D gene. This CDR3 is built from 15 residues. CDR1 is SGHTA and CDR2 is FQGTGA in the germline V gene. Trimming took off 2 bases at V and 6 bases at J, with 14 bases between the two ends.

The J gene is TRBJ2-1, the V gene TRBV10-3, with a possible D match to TRBD2 (5 bases). Germline V gives CDR1 ENHRY, CDR2 SYGVKD. The CDR3 contains 13 residues. With 10 bases removed from V and 7 bases from J, the gap between germline ends came to 17 bases. The chain's CDR3 is CATGKPRDNEQFF. In DNA form, the CDR3 reads TGTGCCACCGGGAAACCCAGAGATAATGAGCAGTTCTTC.

This clone ranks as medium-sized (0.01 to 0.1%). The chain joins TRBV25-1 to TRBJ1-3; possible D gene TRBD1, 5 bases. Between the trimmed V and J ends, which lost 3 bases and 8 bases, there was a span of 14 bases. The CDR3 covers 14 residues. Germline values: CDR1 MGHDK, CDR2 SYGVNS. The CDR3 spells CASSDGQGLDTIYF. DNA of the CDR3: TGTGCCAGCAGTGACGGGCAGGGTCTCGACACCATATATTTT.

About this clone itself: Other DNA sequences in this sample translate to the same CDR3. The chain has TRBV5-1 and TRBJ1-2; 7 nucleotides match TRBD1. V lost 4 bases, J lost 4 bases, and 4 bases stayed unmatched. The CDR3 contains 13 residues. Germline assignment: CDR1 SGHRS and CDR2 YFSETQ. The DNA for the CDR3 is TGCGCCAGCAGCCCGGGGACAGCCTATGGCTACACCTTC. Its translation: CASSPGTAYGYTF.

The chain combines TRBV2 with TRBJ1-2; the D is unclear. The CDR3 is made up of 13 amino acids. Germline CDR1 SNHLY, CDR2 FYNNEI. V was cut by 8 bases and J by 9 bases, with 19 bases left in between. In nucleotides, the CDR3 is TGTGCCAGCCTGGCGAGAGAGGAGCCTAGCTACACCTTC. Translating it yields CASLAREEPSYTF.

V is TRBV28 and J is TRBJ1-4; possibly TRBD1 for D (5 bases). The germline V gene encodes CDR1 MDHEN and CDR2 SYDVKM. The V end lost 4 bases, the J end lost 8 bases, and 14 bases lay between the germline ends. The CDR3 is made up of 14 amino acids. CDR3 loop: CASSSGQASEKLFF. The CDR3 DNA follows: TGTGCCAGCAGTTCCGGACAAGCGAGCGAAAAACTGTTTTTT. The full variable domain, its missing parts supplied by reference TRBV28 and TRBJ1-4, is DVKVTQSSRYLVKRTGEKVFLECVQDMDHENMFWYRQDPGLGLRLIYFSYDVKMKEKGDIPEGYSVSREKKERFSLILESASTNQTSMYLCASSSGQASEKLFFGSGTQLSVL.

The rearrangement joins TRBV14 to TRBJ1-2, with D possibly matching TRBD1 (5 bases). CDR1 SGHDN and CDR2 FVKESK come from the germline V gene. The V end lost 0 bases, the J end lost 8 bases, and 10 bases lay between the germline ends. CDR3 length: 13 residues. In nucleotides, the CDR3 is TGTGCCAGCAGCCAAGATCAGGGCGGCGGCTACACCTTC. Residues: CASSQDQGGGYTF.

The CDR3 protein is CASTQGSYGYTF. The CDR3, as DNA: TGTGCCAGCACACAGGGGTCCTATGGCTACACCTTC. The chain recombines TRBV5-6 with TRBJ1-2, with TRBD1 identical over 7 bases. Germline-derived CDR1 and CDR2 are SGHDT and YYEEEE. V dropped 6 bases and J dropped 4; count of bases not matched to a gene: 3. There are 12 residues in the CDR3.

V usage is TRBV9 and J usage is TRBJ1-4; perhaps TRBD1 as D (5 bases). Trimming took 4 bases from V and 2 from J, leaving 9 bases between them. The CDR3 is made up of 14 amino acids. Germline lookup yields CDR1 SGDLS and CDR2 YYNGEE. CDR3: CASSIGHTNEKLFF. CDR3 DNA sequence: TGTGCCAGCAGCATTGGACACACTAATGAAAAACTGTTTTTT.

The CDR3 DNA follows: TGTGCCAGCAGCCCCCCAACGGCCGGGGAGCTGTTTTTT. Translated: CASSPPTAGELFF. The rearrangement uses TRBV9 and TRBJ2-2; D call uncertain. The CDR3 contains 13 residues. Germline-derived CDR1 and CDR2 are SGDLS and YYNGEE. The V gene lost 4 bases and the J gene lost 6 bases, with 10 bases spanning the gap.

The rearrangement joins TRBV6-4 to TRBJ2-3; tentative D call: TRBD2 (6 bases). The CDR3 is made up of 16 amino acids. Trimming shortened V by 0 bases and J by 0 bases, and 10 bases separated the two germline ends. CDR1 is MRHNA and CDR2 is SNTAGT in the germline V gene. This CDR3 reads CASSDSAEGSTDTQYF. CDR3 coding DNA: TGTGCCAGCAGTGACTCGGCGGAGGGTAGCACAGATACGCAGTATTTT.

This sequence joins TRBV28 and TRBJ1-2; no reliable D call. CDR1 and CDR2 (germline): MDHEN, SYDVKM. V was clipped by 5 bases and J by 2 bases, with 18 bases between them. The CDR3 runs to 16 residues. CDR3 sequence (DNA): TGTGCCAGCAGTCCATACAATATTCGCCCGAACTATGGCTACACCTTC. Amino acids: CASSPYNIRPNYGYTF.

The CDR3 spells CASSPQGGSNQPQHF. The CDR3 bases are TGTGCCAGCAGTCCTCAGGGAGGTAGCAATCAGCCCCAGCATTTT. The chain uses TRBV27 and TRBJ1-5, with D possibly TRBD1 on 5 matching bases. V was pared by 5 bases and J by 0 bases, with 11 bases between. The V gene's germline CDR1 is MNHEY and CDR2 SMNVEV (reference sequence). The CDR3 has 15 residues.

This rearrangement joins TRBV6-1 to TRBJ2-1, with D possibly TRBD2 on 7 matching bases. Germline loops: CDR1 MNHNS, CDR2 SASEGT. The CDR3 is 17 amino acids. V lost 2 bases and J lost 8, with 22 bases in between. CDR3 in amino acids: CASSETRTSGGAYEQFF. The CDR3 nucleotides are TGTGCCAGCAGTGAAACAAGGACTAGTGGGGGGGCCTATGAGCAGTTCTTC.

The chain has TRBV2 and TRBJ1-2, with D hard to call. Germline CDR1 is SNHLY and CDR2 is FYNNEI. The CDR3 covers 12 residues. V was clipped by 4 bases and J by 4 bases, with 7 bases between them. CDR3 amino acids: CASSGGGYGYTF. In DNA, the CDR3 is TGTGCCAGCAGTGGAGGCGGCTATGGCTACACCTTC.

This clone has more than one count but fewer than ten. This sample also contains other DNA sequences that code for the same CDR3. This chain links TRBV9 with TRBJ2-1; no reliable D call. Per germline, CDR1 SGDLS and CDR2 YYNGEE. This CDR3 has 11 residues. V was pared by 0 bases and J by 8 bases, with 3 bases between. The chain's CDR3 is CASSVADEQFF. The CDR3 DNA is TGTGCCAGCAGCGTAGCGGATGAGCAGTTCTTC.

The chain recombines TRBV4-2 with TRBJ2-5; no clear D. There are 14 residues in the CDR3. With 1 base removed from V and 5 bases from J, the gap between germline ends came to 11 bases. Germline V gene lookup returns CDR1 LGHNA and CDR2 YNFKEQ. The CDR3 DNA follows: TGTGCCAGCAGCCAAGTACTGTCCCGGGAGACCCAGTACTTC. It codes for CASSQVLSRETQYF.

The rearrangement links TRBV6-1 to TRBJ1-1, with 10 bases aligning to TRBD1. The V segment lost 3 bases and the J segment 3 bases; nucleotides outside the gene matches: 4. This CDR3 is built from 15 residues. CDR1 MNHNS and CDR2 SASEGT come from the germline V gene. The CDR3 sequence is CASSDTGQGDTEAFF. CDR3 nucleotides: TGTGCCAGCAGTGATACCGGACAGGGGGACACTGAAGCTTTCTTT.

This clone turned up a few times. The genes are TRBV4-2 and TRBJ1-2; TRBD1 agrees at 7 bases. The CDR3 is made up of 13 amino acids. With 3 bases clipped from V and 6 bases from J, the junction kept 4 bases outside the gene matches. Germline assignment: CDR1 LGHNA and CDR2 YNFKEQ. CDR3 sequence: CASSHRQGDGYTF. The CDR3 DNA sequence: TGTGCCAGCAGCCACCGACAGGGTGATGGCTACACCTTC.

This CDR3 is CASSEGDRVGYGYTF. The CDR3 nucleotides are TGTGCCAGCAGTGAGGGTGACAGGGTGGGGTATGGCTACACCTTC. The chain uses TRBV6-1 and TRBJ1-2; 7 nucleotides align to TRBD1. V was clipped by 3 bases and J by 5 bases; unmatched bases: 9. CDR1 MNHNS and CDR2 SASEGT come from the germline V gene. The CDR3 consists of 15 residues.